This T cell receptor (beta chain) was retrieved from a study of cytomegalovirus exposure and HLA in healthy donors. Study-wide background: The roughly 120 million unique TCR beta sequences, from about 179 million T cells, were found by an earlier analysis. Findings and limits, study-wide: TCR beta V- and J-gene trimming was later associated with a missense DCLRE1C variant.

The CDR3 length is 13 residues. Trimming shortened V by 6 bases and J by 5 bases, and 14 bases separated the two germline ends. The germline V gene encodes CDR1 MNHEY and CDR2 SMNVEV (reference sequence). The PCR employed 60 Vbeta primers together with 13 Jbeta primers. TCRdb keeps only in-frame clones here, not all; method: immunoSEQ multiplex PCR. This sample's table has about 130,000 clones. With respect to this clone: The antigen remains undetermined.

The TCR comes from a woman in her thirties or forties in good health and CMV-seronegative. This rearrangement joins TRBV27 to TRBJ2-7, with D tentatively TRBD1 (6 bases). Sequencing was done on a sample of PBMCs. The CDR3 reads CASRPNNRDEQYF. The CDR3 DNA is TGTGCCAGCAGACCTAACAACAGGGACGAGCAGTACTTC.